This section outlines one TCR beta chain sequence together with its context. This specimen belongs to a study of somatic mutations in cytotoxic T cells in rheumatoid arthritis. Germline CDR1 GTSNPN, CDR2 SVGIG (reference sequence). This CDR3 region has 14 residues. J lost 5 bases, V lost 2 bases, and 5 bases had no gene match. The table came from immunoSEQ multiplex PCR; TCRdb's copy has only in-frame clones and leaves some out. The sample shows approximately 18,000 clones, about 83% of them seen only once. After CD4+ and CD8+ cells were isolated by positive magnetic bead selection, their purity was checked by flow cytometry.

The J gene is TRBJ2-7, the V gene TRBV30; 11 bases map to TRBD1. What was sequenced was CD8+ T cells sorted from blood. This receptor was taken from an adult with rheumatoid arthritis. As DNA, the CDR3 is TGTGCCTGGAGTTCAGGACAGGGGGCGGACGAGCAGTACTTC. Protein: CAWSSGQGADEQYF.